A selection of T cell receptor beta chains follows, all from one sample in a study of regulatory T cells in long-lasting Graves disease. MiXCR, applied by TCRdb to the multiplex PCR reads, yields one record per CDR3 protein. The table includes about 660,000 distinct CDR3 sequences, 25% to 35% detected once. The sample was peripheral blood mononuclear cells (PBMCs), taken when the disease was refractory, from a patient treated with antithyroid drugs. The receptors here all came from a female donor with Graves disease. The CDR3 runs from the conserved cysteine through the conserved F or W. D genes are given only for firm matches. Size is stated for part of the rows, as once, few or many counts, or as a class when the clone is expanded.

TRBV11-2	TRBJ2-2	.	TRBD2	TGTGCCAGCAGCTTTACTAGCGGGAGGGAGCTGTTTTTT	CASSFTSGRELFF
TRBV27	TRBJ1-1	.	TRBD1	TGTGCCAGCAAAATAAAACAGGGGGCGATGAACACTGAAGCTTTCTTT	CASKIKQGAMNTEAFF
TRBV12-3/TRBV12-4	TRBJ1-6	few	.	TGTGCCAGCAGTTTGAGAGCGTCGTTGGCTTATAATTCACCCCTCCACTTT	CASSLRASLAYNSPLHF
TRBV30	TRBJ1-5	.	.	TGTGCCTGGAGCGTAGTATCCCGTGAGCCCCAGCATTTT	CAWSVVSREPQHF
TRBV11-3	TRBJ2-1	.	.	TGTGCCAGCAGCTCCCCCGGCGGGCCAGGCCTAAGCTCCTACAATGAGCAGTTCTTC	CASSSPGGPGLSSYNEQFF
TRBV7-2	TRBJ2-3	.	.	TGTGCCAGCAGCTTAGAGTGGGATACGCAGTATTTT	CASSLEWDTQYF
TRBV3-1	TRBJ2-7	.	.	TGTGCCAGCAGCCAAGGCAGAGTCTACGAGCAGTACTTC	CASSQGRVYEQYF
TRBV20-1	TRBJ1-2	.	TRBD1	TGCAGTGCTAGAGTTGAAGGGGACAGGGGGCGGGACTATGGCTACACCTTC	CSARVEGDRGRDYGYTF
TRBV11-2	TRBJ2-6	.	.	TGTGCCAGCAGCCGCCGACAGGGAGGAGCTGGGGCCAACGTCCTGACTTTC	CASSRRQGGAGANVLTF
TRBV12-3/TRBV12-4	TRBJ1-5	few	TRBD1	TGTGCCAGCAGTAATACAGGGGGCTCCAGCAATCAGCCCCAGCATTTT	CASSNTGGSSNQPQHF
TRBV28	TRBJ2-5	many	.	TGTGCCAGCAGTTTATCGGACGTGGGGGAGACCCAGTACTTC	CASSLSDVGETQYF
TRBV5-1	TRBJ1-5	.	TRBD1	TGCGCCAGCAGCTGGACAGGACAGGGGTGGCAGCCCCAGCATTTT	CASSWTGQGWQPQHF
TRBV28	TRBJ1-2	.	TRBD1	TGTGCCAGCAGTTCTAAGGGGGCGGGAGGCTACACCTTC	CASSSKGAGGYTF
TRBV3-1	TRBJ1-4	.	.	TGTGCCAGCAGCCAAGATATGGTCCAGGGGCCTAATGAAAAACTGTTTTTT	CASSQDMVQGPNEKLFF
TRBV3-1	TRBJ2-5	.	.	TGTGCCAGCAGCCAAGACCCGGGAGAAGAGACCCAGTACTTC	CASSQDPGEETQYF
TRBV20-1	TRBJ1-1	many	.	TGCAGTGCTAGGGGTCAGGGGCTAGGTACCACTGAAGCTTTCTTT	CSARGQGLGTTEAFF
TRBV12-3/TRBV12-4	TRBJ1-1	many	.	TGTGCCAGCAGTACGGGACATCCCGAGGGCACTGAAGCTTTCTTT	CASSTGHPEGTEAFF
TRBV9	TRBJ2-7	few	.	TGTGCCAGCAGCGTAGCGAGCCGGGCCGAGCAGTACTTC	CASSVASRAEQYF
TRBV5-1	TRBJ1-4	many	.	TGCGCCAGCAGCTTGGACGGGAAGAATGAAAAACTGTTTTTT	CASSLDGKNEKLFF
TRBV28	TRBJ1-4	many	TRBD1	TGTGCCAGCAGCACGACAGGGAAAAAACTGTTTTTT	CASSTTGKKLFF
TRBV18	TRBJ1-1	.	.	TGTGCCAGCTCTGTGACAGATAACACTGAAGCTTTCTTT	CASSVTDNTEAFF
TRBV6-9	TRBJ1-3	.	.	TGTGCCAGCAGTTCCCGACGAGACCGCTCTGGAAACACCATATATTTT	CASSSRRDRSGNTIYF
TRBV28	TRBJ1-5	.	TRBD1	TGTGCCAGCAGAAGCGGACAGGGGGCGATCGGTCAGCCCCAGCATTTT	CASRSGQGAIGQPQHF
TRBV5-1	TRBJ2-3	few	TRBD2	TGCGCCAGCAGCTTGGGACTAGCGGCAGATACGCAGTATTTT	CASSLGLAADTQYF
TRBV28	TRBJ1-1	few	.	TGTGCCAGCAACCTAGGGCTGATGAACACTGAAGCTTTCTTT	CASNLGLMNTEAFF